This TCR beta chain was profiled in a study of shared clonotypes between healthy human individuals. Background on the study: Donors consisted of two women and a few men between 18 and 49. Study-level results: Rarefaction gave evidence that sorted-subset sequencing remained incomplete despite large depth. A handful of donors showed sharing of approximately 5% of naive CD4 clonotypes.

Worth noting for this clone: Its antigen is not known. The same CDR3 can be traced to other DNA sequences in this sample.

The assay was immunoSEQ multiplex PCR, and TCRdb's table has in-frame clones only and misses some. The sample holds approximately 1.5 million clones; approximately 98% are singletons and the top ten take roughly 0.42%. Donors had no recently reported acute infections or vaccinations and were HIV-negative. Germline loops: CDR1 LNHDA, CDR2 SQIVND (reference sequence). Unmatched junction bases numbered 6, after V lost 9 bases and J lost 2 bases. The CDR3 has 13 residues. The gene calls are TRBV19 and TRBJ2-5; 7 bases agree with TRBD2. The sequenced material came from naive CD4+ T cells sorted from blood. Subset described: CD45RA+ positively selected. The TCR originated in a man aged 25-40 years in good health. This CDR3 reads CASSPGGQETQYF. The CDR3 nucleotides are TGTGCCAGCTCCCCCGGGGGGCAAGAGACCCAGTACTTC.